One sample yielded the 8 T cell receptor beta chains listed below, sequenced in a study of OX40 agonist ivuxolimab in advanced cancers. Produced via immunoSEQ multiplex PCR; TCRdb's table is partial and in-frame only. The sample holds over 45,000 clones, approximately 90% seen once. This sample comprised CD4+ or CD8+ T cells sorted from blood, obtained in a trial of the OX40 agonist ivuxolimab. These receptor sequences come from an adult with an advanced solid tumor such as melanoma, head and neck, liver or kidney cancer.

The chain employs TRBV9 and TRBJ2-2, with D uncertain. The CDR3 is 16 residues long. Trimming pared 0 bases from V and 4 bases from J, leaving 13 bases between. In germline, CDR1 is SGDLS, CDR2 YYNGEE. The CDR3 nucleotides are TGTGCCAGCAGCGTAGCTTGGGCTCCGAGCACCGGGGAGCTGTTTTTT. It specifies CASSVAWAPSTGELFF.

The chain joins TRBV9 to TRBJ1-3, with D unclear. This CDR3 region has 13 residues. The V gene lost 3 bases and the J gene lost 3 bases, with 7 bases spanning the gap. Germline lookup yields CDR1 SGDLS and CDR2 YYNGEE. CDR3 loop: CASSGTFGNTIYF. CDR3 coding DNA: TGTGCCAGCAGCGGTACGTTTGGAAACACCATATATTTT.

The chain links TRBV5-6 to TRBJ2-7; 8 bases agree with TRBD1. Germline CDR1 and CDR2: SGHDT and YYEEEE. V lost 0 bases to trimming and J lost 2 bases; unmatched junction nucleotides: 7. CDR3 size: 16 residues. CDR3 DNA sequence: TGTGCCAGCAGCTTGGAACCGGGACAGGTAACCTACGAGCAGTACTTC. Amino acid sequence: CASSLEPGQVTYEQYF.

This chain uses TRBV12-1 with TRBJ2-5; the table assigns TRBD2, which was not confirmed against the DNA. TRBV12-1 is a documented pseudogene. CDR3 size: 18 residues. CDR3 residues: CASTASEASGNKQETQYF. The CDR3 coding sequence is TGTGCCAGCACCGCCTCTGAGGCTAGCGGGAACAAGCAAGAGACCCAGTACTTC.

The genes are TRBV29-1 and TRBJ2-7, with D unresolved. The CDR3 length is 12 residues. Trimming left V 1 base short and J 0 bases short, with 4 bases between. Germline assignment: CDR1 SQVTM and CDR2 ANQGSEA. The CDR3 here is CSVEGSSYEQYF. CDR3 nucleotide sequence: TGCAGCGTTGAAGGGAGCTCCTACGAGCAGTACTTC.

V usage is TRBV13 and J usage is TRBJ2-2, with D uncertain. CDR3 length equals 16 residues. V was clipped by 5 bases and J by 0 bases, with 13 bases between them. The germline V gene has CDR1 PRHDT and CDR2 FYEKMQ (reference sequence). CDR3 sequence: CASSETDITNTGELFF. The CDR3 nucleotides are TGTGCCAGCAGCGAAACCGACATTACGAACACCGGGGAGCTGTTTTTT.

The chain joins TRBV5-1 to TRBJ2-1, with TRBD2 matching over 10 bases. Germline CDR1 and CDR2: SGHRS and YFSETQ. The length of the CDR3 is 16 residues. V gave up 4 bases and J gave up 1 base; unmatched junction bases: 5. The CDR3 loop is CASSKNSGGSYNEQFF. The CDR3 bases are TGCGCCAGCAGCAAAAATAGCGGGGGGTCCTACAATGAGCAGTTCTTC.

The chain has TRBV29-1 and TRBJ2-3; the match to TRBD1 covers 10 bases. The CDR3 is made up of 23 amino acids. CDR1 is SQVTM, CDR2 ANQGSEA, per germline. With 0 bases clipped from V and 0 bases from J, the junction kept 24 bases outside the gene matches. In nucleotides, the CDR3 is TGCAGCGTTGAAGATTGGGCGGGACAGGGGCTTTCCCCAGCTACCGACAGCACAGATACGCAGTATTTT. Amino acid sequence: CSVEDWAGQGLSPATDSTDTQYF.